This TCR beta chain was recovered during a study of brain metastases from non-small cell lung cancer (dated by TCRdb to about 2019). With regard to the full study: In non-small-cell lung cancer patients, the researchers characterized the immune microenvironment of brain metastases and primary tumors that had been resected as matched pairs. Broader findings and caveats from the paper: Paired brain metastases and primary tumors largely shared TCR repertoires, although T-cell densities in the metastases were sparse. Compared with the matched primary tumors, 60% to 65% of brain metastases appeared to show expanded T-cell clones. T-cell infiltration was lower in brain metastases than in primary tumors (P < 0.001).

The cohort comprised 30 to 45 patients with surgically resected non-small-cell lung cancer who had both primary tumor and brain metastasis specimens. The tumor specimens consisted of archival formalin-fixed, paraffin-embedded tissues. Library preparation was by the immunoSEQ multiplex PCR assay. Sequencing of the T-cell receptor beta chain repertoire was carried out together with a 770-gene immune expression panel. Imported from immuneACCESS, the table was reduced by TCRdb to in-frame sequences with V and J called. These copies leave out some clones; in studies compared against another copy, an unresolved V gene accounts for under half, and the cause of the remainder is not known. The sample yields 2,000 to 2,500 clones; about 83% were counted once. In total, the top ten clones hold about 7.2% of the sample. For CDR1 and CDR2, the germline V gene (reference sequence) lists GTSNPN and SVGIG. Compared with germline, V lacks 0 bases and J lacks 6 bases; bases without a gene match: 5. From the cysteine through the phenylalanine, the CDR3 covers 15 amino acids. Here the CDR3 DNA is all that survives: 45 bases in frame from base 1.

Concerning this clone itself: Its antigen specificity is not known. Base quality data are lacking; no much larger clone is found one base away.

The receptor was isolated from a donor older than 35 with non-small cell lung cancer. Material for sequencing was tissue from a brain metastasis. In the paper's terms, the cell subset or site label means: resected brain metastasis paired with primary lung tumor. The chain uses TRBV30 and TRBJ1-5; 10 junctional bases match TRBD1. The nucleotide sequence is TGTGCCTGGAGTGTACGACAGGGGGCCGGTCAGCCCCAGCATTTT. The resulting protein is CAWSVRQGAGQPQHF.